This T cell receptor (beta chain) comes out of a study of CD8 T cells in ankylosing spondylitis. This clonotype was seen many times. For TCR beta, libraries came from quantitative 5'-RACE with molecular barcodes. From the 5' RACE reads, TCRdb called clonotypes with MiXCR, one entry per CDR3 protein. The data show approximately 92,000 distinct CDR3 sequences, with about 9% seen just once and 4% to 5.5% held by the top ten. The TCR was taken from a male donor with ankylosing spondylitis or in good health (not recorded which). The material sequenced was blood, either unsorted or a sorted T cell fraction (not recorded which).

This chain's CDR3 is CASSGDTHFSNQPQHF. CDR3 nucleotide sequence: TGTGCCAGCAGCGGGGATACCCACTTTAGCAATCAGCCCCAGCATTTT. The chain uses TRBV5-5 and TRBJ1-5, with D unresolved. Per germline, CDR1 SGHKS and CDR2 YYEKEE (reference sequence). The germline V and J ends were trimmed by 4 bases and 0 bases, with 14 bases remaining between them. This CDR3 has 16 amino acids.